This TCR beta chain derives from a study of blood T cells in healthy people across ages. Findings and limits, study-wide: Roughly linear age-related decline in beta diversity appeared, significant by age 40.

With a J-beta primer mix and a sample-barcoded 5' primer, a second PCR ran 7 to 11 cycles. TCRdb independently ran MiXCR on the 5' RACE reads; one entry per CDR3 protein. The table lists some 900,000 distinct CDR3 sequences, less than 35% of them singletons. This clonotype was counted many times. The antigen is unknown. The CDR3 has 13 amino acids. V gave up 4 bases and J gave up 6 bases, with 13 bases separating them. Looked up from germline, CDR1 is SGHDT and CDR2 is YYEEEE. A minimum of 5 micrograms of total RNA was extracted per sample. The chain carries TRBV5-6 and TRBJ2-5, with a weak D call TRBD2 (6 bases). The clonotype originates from a woman older than 75 in good health. The sequenced sample consisted of blood. CDR3 region: CASSQRRGQTQYF. The CDR3 DNA reads as TGTGCCAGCAGCCAGAGGCGGGGTCAGACCCAGTACTTC. Using reference TRBV5-6 and TRBJ2-5 for the parts outside the CDR3, the full variable domain is DAGVTQSPTHLIKTRGQQVTLRCSPKSGHDTVSWYQQALGQGPQFIFQYYEEEERQRGNFPDRFSGHQFPNYSSELNVNALLLGDSALYLCASSQRRGQTQYFGPGTRLLVL.